Given below is one T cell receptor (beta chain) in context. A second PCR of roughly 7 to 11 cycles used a sample-barcoded 5' primer and a J-beta primer mix. TCRdb independently ran MiXCR on the 5' RACE reads; one entry per CDR3 protein. The sample lists approximately 1.5 million distinct CDR3 sequences; approximately 39% were seen once. In germline, CDR1 is KGHDR, CDR2 SFDVKD. V was cut by 1 base and J by 7 bases, with 4 bases left in between. The CDR3 consists of 12 residues. This sample stems from a study of blood T cells in healthy people across ages. The sequence was collected from a young woman in good health. The chain is built from TRBV24-1 and TRBJ1-5; no definite D call. Sequences were obtained from blood. CDR3 coding DNA: TGTGCCACCAGTGATTTCGGACAGCCCCAGCATTTT. It codes for CATSDFGQPQHF.